The clone carrying this T cell receptor beta chain was picked up one time. The antigen is not known. This record comes from a study of cytomegalovirus exposure and HLA in healthy donors. Study observations and caveats: In a later analysis, at a false discovery rate of 0.05, about 17,000 TCR beta sequences matched HLA alleles. A later analysis reportedly identified an Asian-associated ancestry cluster as carrying fewer N-insertions than the roughly 700-donor mean.

The ends were cut back, 3 bases at V and 1 base at J, with 10 bases in the middle. Per the germline V gene, CDR1 is SGHVS and CDR2 is FQNEAQ. The CDR3 loop spans 14 amino acids. PCR employed 60 Vbeta and 13 Jbeta primers. This table comes from immunoSEQ multiplex PCR, and its TCRdb copy is limited to in-frame clones, with some not included. The sample carries approximately 200,000 clones, roughly 83% recorded once. Donors consisted of healthy bone marrow donors. This receptor was identified in a boy younger than 18 in good health and CMV-seronegative. The sample comprised PBMCs. The chain couples TRBV7-8 to TRBJ2-7, with D possibly TRBD1 on 6 matching bases. CDR3 sequence (DNA): TGTGCCAGCAGCTTCGCAGGGGCTTCCTACGAGCAGTACTTC. Protein product: CASSFAGASYEQYF.